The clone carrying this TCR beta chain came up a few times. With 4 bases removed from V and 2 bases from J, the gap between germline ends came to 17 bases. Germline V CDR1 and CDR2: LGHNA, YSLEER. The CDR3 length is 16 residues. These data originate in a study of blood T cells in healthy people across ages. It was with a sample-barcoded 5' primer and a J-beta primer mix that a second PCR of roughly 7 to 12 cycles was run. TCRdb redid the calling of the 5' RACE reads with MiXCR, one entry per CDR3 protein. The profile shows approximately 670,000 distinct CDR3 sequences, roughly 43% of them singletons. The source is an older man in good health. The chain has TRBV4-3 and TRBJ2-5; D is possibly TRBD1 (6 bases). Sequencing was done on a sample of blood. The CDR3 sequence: CASSPGTLSDQETQYF. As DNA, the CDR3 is TGCGCCAGCAGCCCAGGGACACTTTCCGATCAAGAGACCCAGTACTTC.